The T cell receptor beta chain under discussion was sequenced for a study of blood T cell repertoires in COVID-19. In the study overall: From T cells, B-cell-depleted T cells, or PBMCs came the material, which was cDNA or gDNA.

The repertoire was sequenced with immunoSEQ multiplex PCR; TCRdb's copy has only in-frame clones and lacks some. In the table there are 120,000 to 150,000 clones, roughly 79% of which are singletons. The CDR3 sequence is 16 residues long. CDR1 is KGHSH, CDR2 LQKENI, per germline. V was pared by 6 bases and J by 1 base, with 16 bases between. The sample taken for sequencing was peripheral blood. The sequence was obtained from a human donor with acute or convalescent COVID-19. The donor label of this sample is uncertain. The V and J genes are TRBV18 and TRBJ1-3; D is uncertain. For the CDR3, the DNA is TGTGCCAGCTCCCCTACCTCGACAAGTTCTGGAAACACCATATATTTT. It yields the protein CASSPTSTSSGNTIYF.